This paragraph reports one TCR beta chain. Which antigen it targets is not known. No qualities accompany the bases; no much larger clone lies one base away. The data derive from a study of blood T cell repertoires in COVID-19 (TCRdb year 2020). Describing the broader study: Samples from collaborators originated in the United States, Italy and Spain and spanned both the acute and convalescent phases of COVID-19. The material from the prospective study consisted of cDNA or gDNA derived from T cells, B-cell-depleted T cells, or PBMCs. Deeply sampled blood TCRbeta repertoires from subjects exposed to, actively infected with, or recovered from COVID-19 were included in the dataset. The repertoires were released in a freely available public database meant as a resource for research on the immune response to SARS-CoV-2. The samples were drawn from the first 160 participants of the ongoing ImmuneRACE study and from about 1,200 subjects provided by 6 global collaborators. Nearly every sample came with metadata listing a de-identified subject ID, COVID-19 status, age in years and sex. Where HLA class I and class II types were available, the types were taken from metadata supplied by the sample provider, not from assay-based typing. Overall results and qualifications from the work: The amount of clinical and demographic metadata varied by source and participant and was provided uncurated.

The immunoSEQ Assay, a bias-controlled multiplex PCR, was used to amplify TCRbeta CDR3 regions from genomic DNA. Turning to the authors' computational methods: Nucleated cell counts per sample were estimated from amplification of reference gene primers within the assay. To quantify the absolute abundance of each unique TCRbeta CDR3 rearrangement, sequence reads were collapsed and filtered. Productive Simpson clonality was computed per sample as the square root of Simpson's diversity index over productive rearrangements. The table comes from immuneACCESS by way of TCRdb, which keeps in-frame sequences with V and J called. Part of the clones is missing from these tables; in studies checked, under half for an unresolved V gene and the rest for unknown reasons. V and J calls and clone size are given by that table; D and trimming were obtained from the DNA. The sample table records about 240,000 clones; approximately 78% of these occur just once. The top ten clones comprise 9.5% to 15% of the sample.

V lost 6 bases and J lost 5 bases, and the count of bases not matched to a germline gene is 10. Sequences KGHDR (CDR1) and SFDVKD (CDR2) are obtained from the germline V gene. The CDR3 numbers 15 residues from cysteine through phenylalanine. The kept DNA is CDR3 alone, 45 bases in frame from the first base. The collaborating institutions used their own protocols to collect whole blood in K2EDTA tubes. For TCRbeta analysis, collaborators shipped samples as frozen whole blood, isolated PBMCs, or DNA extracted from either of those sample types. Recombination connected TRBV24-1 to TRBJ2-5; TRBD2 lines up with 8 middle nucleotides. The sequencing sample was made of peripheral blood. The sequence was obtained from a woman aged 60 to 75 with active or convalescent COVID-19. The nucleotide sequence reads TGTGCCACCAGTATACCAACGGGGGGGCCCGAGACCCAGTACTTC. Translation gives CATSIPTGGPETQYF.